This TCR beta chain was found in a study of shared clonotypes between healthy human individuals. Across the whole study: The study drew on a couple of women and a few men aged 18 to 49 as donors. Study results and caveats: Blood was the sole source, and tissue repertoires probably differ. It was the few donors that limited the genetic and exposure-history diversity represented.

On this clone itself: Its antigen is still unknown.

Using ten immunoSEQ deep assay plates, investigators sequenced unsorted PBMC DNA. TCRdb's copy holds only in-frame clones and misses some; the assay was immunoSEQ multiplex PCR. Here the sample spans some 510,000 clones, more than 65% being singletons. The V gene lost 4 bases and the J gene lost 2 bases, with 15 bases spanning the gap. The CDR3 length is 16 residues. In germline, CDR1 is SGHVS, CDR2 FQNEAQ. Material for sequencing was PBMCs. This receptor was taken from a woman in her thirties or forties in good health. Some clones in this sample may be carry-over from other donors' samples. The chain couples TRBV7-8 to TRBJ2-1; D is unresolved. This CDR3 is CASSSLSVRPYNEQFF. CDR3 DNA: TGTGCCAGCAGCTCCCTCAGCGTTCGTCCCTACAATGAGCAGTTCTTC.